The 22 T cell receptor beta chains listed next were all sequenced from one sample in a study of blood T cell repertoires in COVID-19. TCRdb's copy holds only in-frame clones and misses some; the assay was immunoSEQ multiplex PCR. The sample contains hundreds of thousands of clones, about 82% of which appear only once. The material sequenced was PBMCs or T cells enriched from blood (not recorded which). The receptors come from a woman in her forties or fifties who had recovered from COVID-19.

The chain combines TRBV24-1 with TRBJ2-1; 9 nucleotides line up with TRBD1. With V trimmed by 1 base and J by 5 bases, 5 bases remained unmatched. The CDR3 is 16 amino acids. Germline V gene lookup returns CDR1 KGHDR and CDR2 SFDVKD. CDR3 protein: CATSDFGQGTNNEQFF. CDR3 DNA sequence: TGTGCCACCAGTGATTTTGGACAGGGGACCAACAATGAGCAGTTCTTC.

This clone occurred once. V is TRBV28 and J is TRBJ2-4, with D maybe TRBD2 (5 bases). The CDR3 has 15 amino acids. The ends were cut back, 5 bases at V and 5 bases at J, with 16 bases in the middle. Looked up from germline, CDR1 is MDHEN and CDR2 is SYDVKM. CDR3 protein: CASSRTGSTENIQYF. Here the CDR3 DNA reads TGTGCCAGCAGTCGGACGGGGTCGACCGAAAACATTCAGTACTTC.

The chain employs TRBV15 and TRBJ2-5; 13 nucleotides align to TRBD2. Germline V gives CDR1 LNHNV, CDR2 YYDKDF (reference sequence). The CDR3 loop spans 18 amino acids. V shed 6 bases, J shed 4 bases, and the junction held 14 bases outside the gene matches. The CDR3 DNA sequence: TGTGCCACCAGTCCCGGGGCGAGACTAGCGGGGGGAAGAGAGACCCAGTACTTC. It is translated as CATSPGARLAGGRETQYF.

The chain recombines TRBV18 with TRBJ1-1; D is perhaps TRBD1 (5 bases). CDR1 and CDR2 (germline): KGHSH, LQKENI. This CDR3 region has 17 residues. V lost 2 bases to trimming and J lost 2 bases, with 18 bases between them. CDR3 region: CASSPYSVQGVNTEAFF. The DNA for the CDR3 is TGTGCCAGCTCACCATATTCTGTGCAAGGGGTCAACACTGAAGCTTTCTTT.

The chain has TRBV6-5 and TRBJ1-4, with D perhaps matching TRBD1 (6 bases). The CDR3 loop spans 14 amino acids. V gave up 5 bases and J gave up 0 bases, with 7 bases separating them. Germline assignment: CDR1 MNHEY and CDR2 SVGAGI. The CDR3 spells CASSRTATNEKLFF. CDR3 DNA sequence: TGTGCCAGCAGTCGGACAGCAACTAATGAAAAACTGTTTTTT.

V is TRBV5-4 and J is TRBJ1-2; TRBD1 matches at 9 bases. The V segment lost 4 bases and the J segment 4 bases; nucleotides outside the gene matches: 2. CDR3 length: 13 amino acids. Germline CDR1 SGHNT, CDR2 YYREEE (reference sequence). The CDR3: CASSRDRVYGYTF. The CDR3 DNA sequence: TGTGCCAGCAGCCGGGACAGGGTCTATGGCTACACCTTC.

The chain is built from TRBV12-3 or TRBV12-4 and TRBJ1-1; 7 bases map to TRBD1. The CDR3 length is 12 residues. The ends lost 6 bases at V and 10 bases at J; junction bases unmatched: 8. The CDR3 DNA follows: TGTGCCAGCAGGACAGGGTTGAGTGTAGCTTTCTTT. Amino acid sequence: CASRTGLSVAFF.

This chain links TRBV15 with TRBJ1-6; 10 positions match TRBD1. V was clipped by 3 bases and J by 10 bases; unmatched bases: 6. This CDR3 contains 15 residues. The germline gives CDR1 LNHNV, CDR2 YYDKDF (reference sequence). The CDR3 sequence is CATSRDRGTGSPLHF. CDR3 nucleotide sequence: TGTGCCACCAGCAGGGACAGGGGGACCGGATCACCCCTCCACTTT.

This chain uses TRBV5-1 with TRBJ2-2; TRBD2 agrees at 7 bases. The CDR3 consists of 15 residues. Trimming cost V 6 bases and J 6 bases; bases outside gene matches: 11. The germline gives CDR1 SGHRS, CDR2 YFSETQ. Here the CDR3 DNA reads TGCGCCAGCACCCCTGGGGCTAGCGGCGCCGGGGAGCTGTTTTTT. Protein: CASTPGASGAGELFF.

The chain links TRBV7-9 to TRBJ2-3; 12 nucleotides align to TRBD2. This CDR3 region has 13 residues. With V trimmed by 5 bases and J by 9 bases, 3 bases remained unmatched. Germline V CDR1 and CDR2: SEHNR, FQNEAQ (reference sequence). The CDR3 here is CASSDGTSGTQYF. CDR3 coding DNA: TGTGCCAGCAGCGACGGGACTAGCGGGACGCAGTATTTT.

The V and J genes are TRBV11-3 and TRBJ2-7; no firm D call. In germline, CDR1 is SGHNT, CDR2 YENEEA. V lost 3 bases, J lost 2 bases, and 5 bases lay in between. CDR3 length: 12 amino acids. The CDR3 loop is CASSFDTYEQYF. DNA for the CDR3: TGTGCCAGCAGCTTCGACACCTACGAGCAGTACTTC.

The chain is built from TRBV6-5 and TRBJ1-1; a weak D match, TRBD1 (5 bases). The CDR3 is 13 residues long. From germline, CDR1 is MNHEY and CDR2 SVGAGI. Between the trimmed V and J ends, which lost 6 bases and 3 bases, there was a span of 11 bases. The CDR3 sequence: CASSSGADTEAFF. The CDR3 bases are TGTGCCAGCAGCAGCGGGGCGGACACTGAAGCTTTCTTT.

V usage is TRBV27 and J usage is TRBJ1-5; the D gene is possibly TRBD1 (6 bases). CDR3 length equals 14 residues. V shed 2 bases and J shed 4 bases, with 9 bases lying between them. Germline V gene lookup returns CDR1 MNHEY and CDR2 SMNVEV (reference sequence). The CDR3 DNA reads TGTGCCAGCAGTTTAGCAGGGGTTAATCAGCCCCAGCATTTT. Protein product: CASSLAGVNQPQHF.

This chain links TRBV3-1 (or the pseudogene TRBV3-2) with TRBJ2-1, with 12 bases fitting TRBD2. V shed 0 bases and J 12 bases; nucleotides not matched to a gene: 9. This CDR3 comprises 16 residues. The V gene's germline CDR1 is LGHDT and CDR2 YNNKEL (reference sequence). CDR3 loop: CASSQDLLVTSGGQFF. CDR3 coding DNA: TGTGCCAGCAGCCAAGATCTTTTGGTGACTAGCGGGGGGCAGTTCTTC.

The genes are TRBV6-1 and TRBJ2-1; 9 bases are shared with TRBD1. There are 15 residues in the CDR3. Germline V gives CDR1 MNHNS, CDR2 SASEGT. The V gene end was trimmed by 3 bases and the J gene end by 6 bases; junction bases not matched to a gene: 6. CDR3 nucleotides: TGTGCCAGCAGTGATAAGGGGACAGGGCGCAATGAGCAGTTCTTC. Translated: CASSDKGTGRNEQFF.

V gene TRBV7-2 combines with J gene TRBJ2-2; 9 nucleotides line up with TRBD2. The germline V gene has CDR1 SGHTA and CDR2 FQGNSA. The CDR3 length is 18 residues. J gave up 6 bases and V 3 bases, and 14 bases lay outside the gene matches. CDR3 loop: CASSLGGSQRGAPGELFF. The CDR3 bases are TGTGCCAGCAGCTTGGGGGGTTCCCAGCGGGGGGCGCCCGGGGAGCTGTTTTTT.

The chain employs TRBV27 and TRBJ2-3; the match to TRBD2 covers 10 bases. V shed 7 bases and J 3 bases; nucleotides not matched to a gene: 7. This CDR3 contains 15 residues. Germline CDR1 and CDR2: MNHEY and SMNVEV (reference sequence). Written as DNA, the CDR3 is TGTGCCAGCACCTCTGAGCGGGAGGGTACAGATACGCAGTATTTT. It encodes CASTSEREGTDTQYF.

The chain uses TRBV11-3 and TRBJ2-1, with 12 bases lining up with TRBD2. After removal of 4 bases from V and 4 bases from J, the junction contained 8 bases not matched to a gene. The CDR3 is 17 residues long. Germline CDR1 and CDR2: SGHNT and YENEEA. The CDR3 sequence: CASSSLQLAGGYNEQFF. The CDR3 region has the DNA TGTGCCAGCAGCTCTTTACAACTAGCGGGGGGTTACAATGAGCAGTTCTTC.

The V and J genes are TRBV7-8 and TRBJ2-3; 10 bases are a match to TRBD2. The CDR3 has 15 amino acids. J gave up 2 bases and V 10 bases, and 9 bases lay outside the gene matches. From germline, CDR1 is SGHVS and CDR2 FQNEAQ. The CDR3 spells CATTGLAENTDTQYF. CDR3 in DNA: TGTGCCACCACCGGACTAGCGGAAAACACAGATACGCAGTATTTT.

The chain recombines TRBV7-8 with TRBJ1-5, with D possibly being TRBD1 (5 bases). The germline V gene encodes CDR1 SGHVS and CDR2 FQNEAQ. This CDR3 is built from 13 residues. V dropped 4 bases and J dropped 2 bases, with 6 bases sitting between them. CDR3 nucleotides: TGTGCCAGCAGCTCCAGGGGCAATCAGCCCCAGCATTTT. Translated: CASSSRGNQPQHF.

The rearrangement links TRBV25-1 to TRBJ1-4; the D is unclear. Between the trimmed V and J ends, which lost 1 base and 2 bases, there was a span of 8 bases. CDR3 length: 15 amino acids. Germline CDR1 MGHDK, CDR2 SYGVNS. CDR3 in DNA: TGTGCCAGCAGTGAATGGTCAGTCACTAATGAAAAACTGTTTTTT. Its protein is CASSEWSVTNEKLFF.

The genes are TRBV6-2 or TRBV6-3 and TRBJ1-5; D might be TRBD1 (5 bases). The germline CDR1 and CDR2 sequences are MNHEY and SVGEGT. V was trimmed by 2 bases and J by 0 bases, leaving 11 bases between them. This CDR3 is 16 amino acids long. The CDR3 protein is CASSYPPDSSNQPQHF. CDR3 coding DNA: TGTGCCAGCAGTTACCCCCCAGACAGTAGCAATCAGCCCCAGCATTTT.